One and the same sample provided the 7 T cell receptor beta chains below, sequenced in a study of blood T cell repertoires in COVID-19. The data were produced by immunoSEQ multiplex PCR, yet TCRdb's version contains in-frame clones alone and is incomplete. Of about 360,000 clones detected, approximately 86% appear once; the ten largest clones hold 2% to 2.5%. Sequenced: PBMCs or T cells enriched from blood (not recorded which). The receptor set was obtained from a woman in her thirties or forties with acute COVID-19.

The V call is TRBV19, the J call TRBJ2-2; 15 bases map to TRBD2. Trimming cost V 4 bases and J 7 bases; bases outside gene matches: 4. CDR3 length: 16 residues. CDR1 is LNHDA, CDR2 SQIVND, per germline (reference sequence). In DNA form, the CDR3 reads TGTGCCAGTAGTAGAGGACTAGCGGGGGGGCGCGGGGAGCTGTTTTTT. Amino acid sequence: CASSRGLAGGRGELFF.

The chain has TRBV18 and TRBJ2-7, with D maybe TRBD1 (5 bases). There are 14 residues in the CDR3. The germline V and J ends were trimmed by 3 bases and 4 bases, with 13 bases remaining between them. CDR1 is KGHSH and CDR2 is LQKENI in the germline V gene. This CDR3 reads CASSPGDRLYEQYF. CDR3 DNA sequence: TGTGCCAGCTCACCGGGTGACAGACTTTACGAGCAGTACTTC. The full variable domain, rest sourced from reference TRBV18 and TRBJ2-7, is NAGVMQNPRHLVRRRGQEARLRCSPMKGHSHVYWYRQLPEEGLKFMVYLQKENIIDESGMPKERFSAEFPKEGPSILRIQQVVRGDSAAYFCASSPGDRLYEQYFGPGTRLTVT.

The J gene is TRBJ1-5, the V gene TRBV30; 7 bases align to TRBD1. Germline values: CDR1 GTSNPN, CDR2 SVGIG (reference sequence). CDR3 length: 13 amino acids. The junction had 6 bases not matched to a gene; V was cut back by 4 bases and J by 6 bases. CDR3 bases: TGTGCCTGGACCAGGGGGTACGGTCAGCCCCAGCATTTT. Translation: CAWTRGYGQPQHF.

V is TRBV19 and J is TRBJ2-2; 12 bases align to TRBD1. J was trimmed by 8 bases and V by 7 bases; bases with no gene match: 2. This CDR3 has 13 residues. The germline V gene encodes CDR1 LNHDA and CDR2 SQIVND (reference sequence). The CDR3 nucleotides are TGTGCCAGTAAGGGACAGGGGGCTGGGGAGCTGTTTTTT. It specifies CASKGQGAGELFF.

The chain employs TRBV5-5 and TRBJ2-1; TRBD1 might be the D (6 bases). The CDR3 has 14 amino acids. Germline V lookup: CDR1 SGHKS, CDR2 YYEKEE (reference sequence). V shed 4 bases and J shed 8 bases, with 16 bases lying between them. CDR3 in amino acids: CASSQIQGPHEQFF. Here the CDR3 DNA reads TGTGCCAGCAGCCAGATCCAGGGGCCTCATGAGCAGTTCTTC. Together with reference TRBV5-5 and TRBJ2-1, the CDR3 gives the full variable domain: DAGVTQSPTHLIKTRGQQVTLRCSPISGHKSVSWYQQVLGQGPQFIFQYYEKEERGRGNFPDRFSARQFPNYSSELNVNALLLGDSALYLCASSQIQGPHEQFFGPGTRLTVL.

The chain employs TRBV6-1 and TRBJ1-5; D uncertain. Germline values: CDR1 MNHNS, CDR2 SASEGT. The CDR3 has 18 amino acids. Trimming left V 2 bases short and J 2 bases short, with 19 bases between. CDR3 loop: CASSERGRIVKGNQPQHF. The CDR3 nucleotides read TGTGCCAGCAGTGAACGGGGTAGGATTGTAAAGGGCAATCAGCCCCAGCATTTT.

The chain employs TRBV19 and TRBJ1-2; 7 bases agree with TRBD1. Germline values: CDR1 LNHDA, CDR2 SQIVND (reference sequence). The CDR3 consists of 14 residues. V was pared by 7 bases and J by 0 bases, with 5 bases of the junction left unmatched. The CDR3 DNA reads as TGTGCCAGTACCCCCGGGACAGCTAACTATGGCTACACCTTC. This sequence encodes CASTPGTANYGYTF.